This TCR beta chain was captured by sequencing in a study of shared clonotypes between healthy human individuals. Notes on the study in general: Represented genetic and exposure-history diversity was restricted by having few donors. Generally, estimated richness proved larger in naive subsets than it did in memory subsets.

At a deep level, the assay was run. Produced via immunoSEQ multiplex PCR; TCRdb's table is partial and in-frame only. The table has about 960,000 clones, approximately 80% seen once; the top ten hold roughly 1.5%. The donor population consisted of healthy HIV-negative adults with no recent acute infections or vaccinations. On this clone: What it binds is unknown.

The receptor was derived from a man aged 18-30 years in good health. The sample taken for sequencing was memory CD4+ T cells sorted from blood. The subset denotes: CD45RA-negative fraction.

This CDR3 reads CASIRQGVSTDTQYF. DNA of the CDR3: TGTGCCAGCATTCGACAGGGGGTGAGCACAGATACGCAGTATTTT. The chain employs TRBV2 and TRBJ2-3, with 9 bases that match TRBD1. The V segment lost 7 bases and the J segment 0 bases; nucleotides outside the gene matches: 5. Germline V gene sequence: CDR1 SNHLY, CDR2 FYNNEI. This CDR3 contains 15 residues.